This T cell receptor (beta chain) was sequenced during a study of shared clonotypes between healthy human individuals. TCRdb's copy holds only in-frame clones and misses some; the assay was immunoSEQ multiplex PCR. The sample includes about 610,000 clones, approximately 97% of them seen just once. Germline V gene data show CDR1 as MNHNY and CDR2 as SVGAGI (reference sequence). The length of the CDR3 is 13 residues. The V gene end was trimmed by 7 bases and the J gene end by 13 bases; junction bases not matched to a gene: 9. J is TRBJ2-7 and V is TRBV6-6; 14 positions match TRBD2. Input material: naive CD4+ T cells sorted from blood. As for subset: CD45RA+ positively selected. The source is a woman under 40 in good health. The CDR3: CASTTGTSGRVYF. In DNA form, the CDR3 reads TGTGCCAGCACCACCGGGACTAGCGGGAGAGTTTACTTC.